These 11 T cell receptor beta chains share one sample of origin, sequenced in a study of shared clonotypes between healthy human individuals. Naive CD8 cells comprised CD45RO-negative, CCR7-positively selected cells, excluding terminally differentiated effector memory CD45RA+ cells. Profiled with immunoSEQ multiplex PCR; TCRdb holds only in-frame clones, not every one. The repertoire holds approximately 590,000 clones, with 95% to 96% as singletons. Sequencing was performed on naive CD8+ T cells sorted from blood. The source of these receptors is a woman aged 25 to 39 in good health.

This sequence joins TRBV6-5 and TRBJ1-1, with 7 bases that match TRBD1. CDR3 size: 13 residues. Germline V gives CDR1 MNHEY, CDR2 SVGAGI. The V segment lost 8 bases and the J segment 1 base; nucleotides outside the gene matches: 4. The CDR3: CASLQGTNTEAFF. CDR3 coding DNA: TGTGCCAGCTTACAGGGGACGAACACTGAAGCTTTCTTT.

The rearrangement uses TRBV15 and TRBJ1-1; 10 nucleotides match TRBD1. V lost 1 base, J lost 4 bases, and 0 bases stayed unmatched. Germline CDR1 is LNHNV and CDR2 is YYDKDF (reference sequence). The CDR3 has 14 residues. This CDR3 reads CATSRGTGGTEAFF. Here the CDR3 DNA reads TGTGCCACCAGCAGAGGGACAGGGGGCACTGAAGCTTTCTTT.

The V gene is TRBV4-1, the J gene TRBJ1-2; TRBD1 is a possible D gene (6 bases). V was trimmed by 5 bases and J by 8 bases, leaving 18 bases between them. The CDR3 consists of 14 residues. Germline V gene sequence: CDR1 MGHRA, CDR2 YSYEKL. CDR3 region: CASSAPPGAGGYTF. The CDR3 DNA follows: TGCGCCAGCAGCGCACCCCCAGGGGCGGGGGGCTACACCTTC.

The CDR3 nucleotides read TGCAGCGCCACAAGCTCCTACGAGCAGTACTTC. This translates into CSATSSYEQYF. The V gene is TRBV29-1, the J gene TRBJ2-7, with D uncertain. The CDR3 runs to 11 residues. V was clipped by 7 bases and J by 0 bases, with 7 bases between them. Germline lookup yields CDR1 SQVTM and CDR2 ANQGSEA.

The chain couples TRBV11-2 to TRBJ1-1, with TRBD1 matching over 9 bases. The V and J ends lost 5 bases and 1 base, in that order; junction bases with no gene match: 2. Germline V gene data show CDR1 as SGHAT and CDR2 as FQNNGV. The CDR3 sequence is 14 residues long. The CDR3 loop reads CASSEGQGNTEAFF. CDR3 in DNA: TGTGCCAGCAGCGAGGGACAGGGGAACACTGAAGCTTTCTTT.

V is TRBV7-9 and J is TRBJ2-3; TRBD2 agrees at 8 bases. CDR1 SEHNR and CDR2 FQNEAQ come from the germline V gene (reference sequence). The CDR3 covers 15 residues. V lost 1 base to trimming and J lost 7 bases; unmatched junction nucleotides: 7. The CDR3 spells CASSLEEGGRNTQYF. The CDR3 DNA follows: TGTGCCAGCAGCTTAGAGGAGGGCGGGAGGAATACGCAGTATTTT.

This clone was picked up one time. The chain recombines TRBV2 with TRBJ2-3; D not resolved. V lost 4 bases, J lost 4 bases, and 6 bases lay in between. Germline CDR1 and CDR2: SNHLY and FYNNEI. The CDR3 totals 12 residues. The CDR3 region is CASSGGPDTQYF. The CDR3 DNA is TGTGCCAGCAGTGGAGGTCCAGATACGCAGTATTTT.

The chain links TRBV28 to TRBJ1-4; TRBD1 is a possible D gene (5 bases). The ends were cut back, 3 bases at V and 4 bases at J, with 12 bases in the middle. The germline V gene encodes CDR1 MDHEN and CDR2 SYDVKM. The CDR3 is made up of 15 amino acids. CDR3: CASSFSRDYNEKLFF. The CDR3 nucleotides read TGTGCCAGCAGTTTCAGCAGGGACTATAATGAAAAACTGTTTTTT.

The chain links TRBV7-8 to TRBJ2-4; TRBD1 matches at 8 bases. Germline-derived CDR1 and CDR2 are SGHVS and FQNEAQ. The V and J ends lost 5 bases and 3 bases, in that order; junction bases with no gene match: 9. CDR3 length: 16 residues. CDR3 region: CASSPWTGFGKNIQYF. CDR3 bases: TGTGCCAGCAGCCCATGGACAGGGTTTGGCAAAAACATTCAGTACTTC. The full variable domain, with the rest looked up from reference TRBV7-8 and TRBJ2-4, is GAGVSQSPRYKVAKRGQDVALRCDPISGHVSLFWYQQALGQGPEFLTYFQNEAQLDKSGLPSDRFFAERPEGSVSTLKIQRTQQEDSAVYLCASSPWTGFGKNIQYFGAGTRLSVL.

DNA of the CDR3: TGTGCCAGCAGCCCCTCCACAGGGAACCAGCCCCAGCATTTT. This sequence encodes CASSPSTGNQPQHF. This sequence joins TRBV21-1 and TRBJ1-5; no DNA check was done on the table's D call, TRBD1. TRBV21-1 is a documented pseudogene. The CDR3 has 14 amino acids.

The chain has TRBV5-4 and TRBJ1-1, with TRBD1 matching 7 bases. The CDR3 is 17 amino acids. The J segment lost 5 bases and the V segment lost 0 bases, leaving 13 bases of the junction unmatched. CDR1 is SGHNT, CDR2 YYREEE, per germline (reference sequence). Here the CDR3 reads CASSLEFRDSVYTEAFF. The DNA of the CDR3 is TGTGCCAGCAGCTTGGAGTTCCGGGACAGTGTTTATACTGAAGCTTTCTTT.